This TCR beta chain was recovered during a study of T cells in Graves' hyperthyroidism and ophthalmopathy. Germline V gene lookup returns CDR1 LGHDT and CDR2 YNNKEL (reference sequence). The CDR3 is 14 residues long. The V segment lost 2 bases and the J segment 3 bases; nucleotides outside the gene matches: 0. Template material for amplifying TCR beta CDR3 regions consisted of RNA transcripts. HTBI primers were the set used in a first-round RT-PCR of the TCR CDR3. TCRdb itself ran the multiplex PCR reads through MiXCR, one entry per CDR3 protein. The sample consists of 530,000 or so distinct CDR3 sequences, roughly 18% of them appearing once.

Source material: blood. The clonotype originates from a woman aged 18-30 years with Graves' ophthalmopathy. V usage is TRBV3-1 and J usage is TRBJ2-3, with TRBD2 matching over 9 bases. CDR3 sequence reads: CASSQSGGTDTQYF. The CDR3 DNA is TGTGCCAGCAGCCAAAGCGGGGGGACAGATACGCAGTATTTT.